The 19 T cell receptor beta chains in this list originate from one sample, sequenced in a study of cytomegalovirus exposure and HLA in healthy donors. In the PCR, 60 Vbeta and 13 Jbeta primers were used. Some clones are missing from TCRdb's copy, which holds only in-frame ones; the method was immunoSEQ multiplex PCR. The listing contains 75,000 to 95,000 clones. The material sequenced was PBMCs. The source is a woman in her sixties or seventies in good health and CMV-seronegative.

The chain combines TRBV6-5 with TRBJ2-5, with D possibly being TRBD2 (5 bases). The CDR3 covers 13 residues. The germline CDR1 and CDR2 sequences are MNHEY and SVGAGI. The V end was cut by 8 bases, the J end by 2 bases, with 12 bases between. CDR3 loop: CASGDWEQETQYF. CDR3 sequence (DNA): TGTGCCAGCGGTGACTGGGAGCAAGAGACCCAGTACTTC.

The chain joins TRBV6-7 to TRBJ2-3, with D perhaps TRBD2 (6 bases). TRBV6-7 is recorded as an ORF, its role being uncertain. This CDR3 has 17 amino acids. V dropped 5 bases and J dropped 0 bases, with 18 bases sitting between them. The CDR3 here is CASSVPVGRESTDTQYF. The CDR3 DNA reads TGTGCCAGCAGTGTGCCGGTGGGTCGGGAGAGCACAGATACGCAGTATTTT.

The chain is built from TRBV6-5 and TRBJ2-3; no definite D call. The ends were cut back, 2 bases at V and 1 base at J, with 10 bases in the middle. The length of the CDR3 is 15 residues. Per germline, CDR1 MNHEY and CDR2 SVGAGI. CDR3 sequence: CASSYNPGGTDTQYF. In nucleotides, the CDR3 is TGTGCCAGCAGTTACAATCCGGGTGGCACAGATACGCAGTATTTT.

This sequence joins TRBV28 and TRBJ1-5; 9 bases are a match to TRBD1. Unmatched junction bases numbered 8, after V lost 4 bases and J lost 7 bases. CDR3 length: 15 amino acids. The V gene's germline CDR1 is MDHEN and CDR2 SYDVKM. The chain's CDR3 is CASSYPDRGGQPQHF. The CDR3 DNA is TGTGCCAGCAGTTACCCGGACAGGGGAGGACAGCCCCAGCATTTT.

The gene calls are TRBV6-4 and TRBJ2-2; TRBD1 might be the D (6 bases). V gave up 6 bases and J gave up 0 bases, with 11 bases separating them. CDR3 length: 15 amino acids. The germline gives CDR1 MRHNA, CDR2 SNTAGT. The CDR3 loop is CASRPGHSNTGELFF. DNA for the CDR3: TGTGCCAGCAGACCGGGACACTCGAACACCGGGGAGCTGTTTTTT.

This chain joins TRBV4-1 and TRBJ2-3, with 10 nucleotides matching TRBD2. From germline, CDR1 is MGHRA and CDR2 YSYEKL. This CDR3 has 15 amino acids. V lost 0 bases and J lost 6; bases outside the gene matches: 3. CDR3 sequence (DNA): TGCGCCAGCAGCCAAGACAATAGCGGGAGGGATACGCAGTATTTT. As protein: CASSQDNSGRDTQYF.

In nucleotides, the CDR3 is TGTGCCAGCAGCCAGAGACTAGCGTCCTACGAGCAGTACTTC. This translates into CASSQRLASYEQYF. The chain combines TRBV7-8 with TRBJ2-7, with TRBD2 matching over 8 bases. This CDR3 region has 14 residues. Germline V lookup: CDR1 SGHVS, CDR2 FQNEAQ. The ends lost 5 bases at V and 1 base at J; junction bases unmatched: 4.

The chain is built from TRBV29-1 and TRBJ2-7; 8 positions match TRBD1. V lost 8 bases to trimming and J lost 2 bases; unmatched junction nucleotides: 5. Germline CDR1 and CDR2: SQVTM and ANQGSEA. CDR3 length: 12 residues. This CDR3 reads CSPATGAYEQYF. CDR3 bases: TGCAGCCCCGCGACAGGGGCCTACGAGCAGTACTTC.

This chain connects TRBV7-4 to TRBJ2-3, with D tentatively TRBD1 (6 bases). This CDR3 comprises 12 residues. The germline V and J ends were trimmed by 7 bases and 7 bases, with 12 bases remaining between them. Germline CDR1 is SGHVT and CDR2 is SQSDAQ. CDR3 nucleotides: TGTGCCAGCAAGGGGGAGCGGCATACGCAGTATTTT. Encoded protein: CASKGERHTQYF.

The chain has TRBV25-1 and TRBJ2-1; D is possibly TRBD1 (6 bases). V was cut by 9 bases and J by 6 bases, with 27 bases left in between. Germline values: CDR1 MGHDK, CDR2 SYGVNS. The CDR3 contains 17 residues. CDR3 DNA: TGTGCCAGGGGCGGAGGTCGGGTTTTGAAAGGGGGCAATGAGCAGTTCTTC. Amino acids: CARGGGRVLKGGNEQFF.

CDR3 sequence reads: CASSLSGMGTGDYGYTF. DNA of the CDR3: TGTGCCAGCAGTTTAAGCGGGATGGGGACAGGAGACTATGGCTACACCTTC. This chain links TRBV28 with TRBJ1-2; the match to TRBD1 covers 8 bases. The CDR3 length is 17 residues. With V trimmed by 2 bases and J by 3 bases, 11 bases remained unmatched. CDR1 and CDR2 (germline): MDHEN, SYDVKM.

This chain joins TRBV27 and TRBJ2-6; possible D gene TRBD2, 5 bases. The V gene's germline CDR1 is MNHEY and CDR2 SMNVEV (reference sequence). CDR3 length: 13 residues. V was pared by 8 bases and J by 0 bases, with 5 bases between. The CDR3 sequence is CASGSSGANVLTF. CDR3 coding DNA: TGTGCCAGCGGGAGCTCTGGGGCCAACGTCCTGACTTTC.

The J gene is TRBJ2-7, the V gene TRBV28, with 11 bases aligning to TRBD2. J gave up 2 bases and V 2 bases, and 23 bases lay outside the gene matches. This CDR3 is built from 22 residues. Per germline, CDR1 MDHEN and CDR2 SYDVKM. The CDR3 loop reads CASSLGDPGGIAGGPGPYEQYF. The CDR3 region has the DNA TGTGCCAGCAGTTTAGGGGACCCGGGGGGAATAGCGGGAGGGCCGGGCCCCTACGAGCAGTACTTC. Full variable domain (outside the CDR3, taken from reference TRBV28 and TRBJ2-7): DVKVTQSSRYLVKRTGEKVFLECVQDMDHENMFWYRQDPGLGLRLIYFSYDVKMKEKGDIPEGYSVSREKKERFSLILESASTNQTSMYLCASSLGDPGGIAGGPGPYEQYFGPGTRLTVT.

The chain joins TRBV28 to TRBJ1-3; D uncertain. The CDR3 length is 16 residues. Per the germline V gene, CDR1 is MDHEN and CDR2 is SYDVKM. V lost 5 bases and J lost 3, with 17 bases in between. This CDR3 reads CASSAQLRGGGNTIYF. The CDR3 DNA sequence: TGTGCCAGCAGTGCCCAACTGAGAGGCGGTGGAAACACCATATATTTT. Based on the CDR3 plus reference TRBV28 and TRBJ1-3, the full variable domain is DVKVTQSSRYLVKRTGEKVFLECVQDMDHENMFWYRQDPGLGLRLIYFSYDVKMKEKGDIPEGYSVSREKKERFSLILESASTNQTSMYLCASSAQLRGGGNTIYFGEGSWLTVV.

This chain joins TRBV28 and TRBJ2-3; D possibly corresponds to TRBD2 (5 bases). CDR3 size: 15 residues. Trimming pared 6 bases from V and 4 bases from J, leaving 17 bases between. From germline, CDR1 is MDHEN and CDR2 SYDVKM. CDR3 coding DNA: TGTGCCAGCAGGGGCGGGTCCGAGGGCGCAGATACGCAGTATTTT. It codes for CASRGGSEGADTQYF.

The chain has TRBV2 and TRBJ2-1; a possible D gene is TRBD1 (6 bases). In germline, CDR1 is SNHLY, CDR2 FYNNEI. CDR3 length: 14 amino acids. With 2 bases removed from V and 8 bases from J, the gap between germline ends came to 13 bases. For the CDR3, the DNA is TGTGCCAGCAGTGAATGGGGGCCCAGGGATGAGCAGTTCTTC. Translated: CASSEWGPRDEQFF.

As DNA, the CDR3 is TGTGCCAGCAGTCTATCCGGGACAGGGGGCATCTACGAGCAGTACTTC. Its protein product is CASSLSGTGGIYEQYF. The chain recombines TRBV9 with TRBJ2-7; 12 bases line up with TRBD1. After removal of 5 bases from V and 3 bases from J, the junction contained 9 bases not matched to a gene. There are 16 residues in the CDR3. The germline V gene has CDR1 SGDLS and CDR2 YYNGEE.

The chain links TRBV2 to TRBJ1-5; D not resolved. The germline V gene encodes CDR1 SNHLY and CDR2 FYNNEI. The CDR3 totals 16 residues. V was clipped by 3 bases and J by 1 base, with 13 bases between them. The CDR3 here is CASSDRTEWSNQPQHF. The CDR3 DNA reads as TGTGCCAGCAGTGACCGGACTGAATGGAGCAATCAGCCCCAGCATTTT.

The chain links TRBV2 to TRBJ2-1; 7 bases agree with TRBD2. Germline V gives CDR1 SNHLY, CDR2 FYNNEI. J was trimmed by 3 bases and V by 4 bases; bases with no gene match: 6. CDR3 length equals 15 residues. The CDR3 loop reads CASSGIQRGYNEQFF. The CDR3 region has the DNA TGTGCCAGCAGTGGTATCCAGCGGGGCTACAATGAGCAGTTCTTC.